This T cell receptor beta chain is drawn from a study of T-cell memory formation after mild COVID-19. The CDR3 totals 15 residues. Trimming removed 2 bases at V and 4 bases at J, with 12 bases between. Germline CDR1 is SGHKS and CDR2 is YYEKEE (reference sequence). Study-wide points: Clones that contracted from day 15 to 85 had balanced CD4/CD8; later expanders were CD4+ biased.

TCRdb reprocessed the 5' RACE reads via MiXCR and lists one record per CDR3 protein. The sample lists 300,000 to 350,000 distinct CDR3 sequences, 10% to 15% occurring once. About this clonotype itself: Its specificity is not known.

The sample consisted of PBMCs or a T cell subset sorted from them (not recorded which). This sequence originates from a man between 18 and 29 years old who had mild COVID-19 (a few samples of this study predate the infection). Cell type and time point are not known. The chain carries TRBV5-5 and TRBJ1-4; tentatively, D is TRBD1 (5 bases). CDR3: CASSFLGGDNEKLFF. The CDR3 bases are TGTGCCAGCAGCTTTTTGGGAGGGGATAATGAAAAACTGTTTTTT. Full variable domain (outside the CDR3, taken from reference TRBV5-5 and TRBJ1-4): DAGVTQSPTHLIKTRGQQVTLRCSPISGHKSVSWYQQVLGQGPQFIFQYYEKEERGRGNFPDRFSARQFPNYSSELNVNALLLGDSALYLCASSFLGGDNEKLFFGSGTQLSVL.